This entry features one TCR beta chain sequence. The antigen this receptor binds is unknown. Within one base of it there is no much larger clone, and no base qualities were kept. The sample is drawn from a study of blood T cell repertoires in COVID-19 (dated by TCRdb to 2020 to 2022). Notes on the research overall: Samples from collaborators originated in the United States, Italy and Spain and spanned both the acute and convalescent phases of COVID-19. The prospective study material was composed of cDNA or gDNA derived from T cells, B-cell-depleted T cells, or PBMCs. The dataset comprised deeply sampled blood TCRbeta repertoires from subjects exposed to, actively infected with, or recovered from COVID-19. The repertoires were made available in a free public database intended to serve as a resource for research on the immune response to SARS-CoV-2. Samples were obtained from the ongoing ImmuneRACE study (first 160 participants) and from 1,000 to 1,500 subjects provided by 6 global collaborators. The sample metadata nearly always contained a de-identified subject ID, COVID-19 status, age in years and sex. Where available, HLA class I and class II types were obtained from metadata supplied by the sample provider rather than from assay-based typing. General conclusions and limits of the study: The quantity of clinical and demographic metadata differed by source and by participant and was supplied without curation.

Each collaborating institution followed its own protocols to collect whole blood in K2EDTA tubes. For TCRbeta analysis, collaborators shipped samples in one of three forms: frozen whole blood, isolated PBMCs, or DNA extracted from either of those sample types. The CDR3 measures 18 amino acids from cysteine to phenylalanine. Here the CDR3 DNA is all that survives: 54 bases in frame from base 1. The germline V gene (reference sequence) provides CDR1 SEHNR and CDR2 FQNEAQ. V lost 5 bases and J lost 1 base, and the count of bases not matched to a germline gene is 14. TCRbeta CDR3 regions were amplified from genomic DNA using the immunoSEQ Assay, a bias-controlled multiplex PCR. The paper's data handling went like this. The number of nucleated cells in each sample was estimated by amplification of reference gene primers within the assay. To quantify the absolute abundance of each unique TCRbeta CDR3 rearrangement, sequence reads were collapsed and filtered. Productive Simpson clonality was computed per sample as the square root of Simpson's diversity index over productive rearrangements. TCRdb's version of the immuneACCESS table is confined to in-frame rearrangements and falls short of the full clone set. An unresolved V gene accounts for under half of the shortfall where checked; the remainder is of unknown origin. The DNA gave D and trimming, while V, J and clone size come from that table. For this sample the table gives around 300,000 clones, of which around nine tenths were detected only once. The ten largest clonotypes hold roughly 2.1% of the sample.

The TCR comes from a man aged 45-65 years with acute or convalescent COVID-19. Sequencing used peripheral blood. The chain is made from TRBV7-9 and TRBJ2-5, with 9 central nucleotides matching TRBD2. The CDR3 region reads CASSPERSLAGTQETQYF. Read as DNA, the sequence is TGTGCCAGCAGCCCCGAAAGAAGCCTAGCGGGGACCCAAGAGACCCAGTACTTC.